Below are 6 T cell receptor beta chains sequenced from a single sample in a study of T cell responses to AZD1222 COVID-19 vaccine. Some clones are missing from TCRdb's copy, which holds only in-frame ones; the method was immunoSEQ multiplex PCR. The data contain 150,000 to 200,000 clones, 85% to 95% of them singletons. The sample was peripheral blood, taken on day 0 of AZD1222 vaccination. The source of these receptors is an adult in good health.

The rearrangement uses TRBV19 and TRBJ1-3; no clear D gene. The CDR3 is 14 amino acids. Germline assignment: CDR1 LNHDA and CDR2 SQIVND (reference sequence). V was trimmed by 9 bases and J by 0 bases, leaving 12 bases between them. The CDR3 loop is CASSSRSSGNTIYF. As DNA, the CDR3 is TGTGCCAGCTCCTCTAGGTCCTCTGGAAACACCATATATTTT.

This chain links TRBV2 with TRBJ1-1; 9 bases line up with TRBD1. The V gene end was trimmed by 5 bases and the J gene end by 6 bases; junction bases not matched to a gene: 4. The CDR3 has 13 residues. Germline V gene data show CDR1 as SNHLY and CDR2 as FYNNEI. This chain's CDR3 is CASSPRQGAEAFF. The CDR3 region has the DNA TGTGCCAGCAGTCCGAGACAGGGGGCTGAAGCTTTCTTT. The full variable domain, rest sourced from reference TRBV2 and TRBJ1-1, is EPEVTQTPSHQVTQMGQEVILRCVPISNHLYFYWYRQILGQKVEFLVSFYNNEISEKSEIFDDQFSVERPDGSNFTLKIRSTKLEDSAMYFCASSPRQGAEAFFGQGTRLTVV.

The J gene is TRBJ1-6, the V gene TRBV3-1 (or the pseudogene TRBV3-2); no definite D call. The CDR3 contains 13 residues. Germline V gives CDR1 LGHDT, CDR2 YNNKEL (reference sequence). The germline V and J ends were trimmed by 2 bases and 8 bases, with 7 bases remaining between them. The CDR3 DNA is TGTGCCAGCAGCCAAAGATCGCATTCACCCCTCCACTTT. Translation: CASSQRSHSPLHF.

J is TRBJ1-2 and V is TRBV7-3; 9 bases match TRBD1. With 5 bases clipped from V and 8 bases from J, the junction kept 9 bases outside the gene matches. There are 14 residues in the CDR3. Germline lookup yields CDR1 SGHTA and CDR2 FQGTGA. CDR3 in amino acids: CASSLGQGVQGYTF. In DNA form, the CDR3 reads TGTGCCAGCAGCCTGGGACAGGGCGTACAAGGCTACACCTTC.

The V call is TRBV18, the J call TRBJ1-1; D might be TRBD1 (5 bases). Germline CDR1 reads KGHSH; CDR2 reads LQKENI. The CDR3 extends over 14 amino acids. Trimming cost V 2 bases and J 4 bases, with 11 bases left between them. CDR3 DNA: TGTGCCAGCTCACCAGTGGGGGGGTCCACTGAAGCTTTCTTT. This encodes CASSPVGGSTEAFF.

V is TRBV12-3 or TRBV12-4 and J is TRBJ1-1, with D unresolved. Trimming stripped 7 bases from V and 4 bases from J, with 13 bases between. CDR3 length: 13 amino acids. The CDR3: CASNQAEGTEAFF. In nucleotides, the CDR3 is TGTGCCAGCAACCAGGCAGAGGGCACTGAAGCTTTCTTT.